This TCR beta chain was identified during a study of blood T cell repertoires in COVID-19 (dated by TCRdb to 2019 to 2021). Context from the whole study: Collaborator samples came from the United States, Italy and Spain and covered acute and convalescent phases of COVID-19. The prospective study material was composed of cDNA or gDNA derived from T cells, B-cell-depleted T cells, or PBMCs. Deeply sampled blood TCRbeta repertoires from subjects exposed to, actively infected with, or recovered from COVID-19 were included in the dataset. A freely available public database, intended as a resource for researchers studying the immune response to SARS-CoV-2, is where the repertoires were released. The samples were drawn from two sources: the first 160 participants of the ongoing ImmuneRACE study, and over 1,000 subjects contributed by 6 global collaborators. A de-identified subject ID, COVID-19 status, age in years and sex were almost always included in the sample metadata. Where HLA class I and class II types were available, the types were taken from metadata supplied by the sample provider, not from assay-based typing.

Concerning this clone: Its specific antigen is unknown. No per-base quality is available; no much larger clone lies one base away.

One collaborating source in Seattle enrolled patients while the patients were actively infected and followed the patients over time throughout the course of disease. Whole blood was collected in K2EDTA tubes by collaborating institutions according to the institutions' own protocols. For TCRbeta analysis, collaborator samples were shipped as frozen whole blood, as isolated PBMCs, or as DNA extracted from either sample type. The germline V gene (reference sequence) provides CDR1 WNHNN and CDR2 SYGVQD. The trim is 6 bases for V and 0 bases for J, with a gap of 12 bases between the germline ends. Including cysteine and phenylalanine, the CDR3 has 15 amino acids. Only the CDR3 DNA is retained, 45 bases long and in frame from the first base. TCRbeta CDR3 regions were amplified from genomic DNA by means of the immunoSEQ Assay, a bias-controlled multiplex PCR. Per the authors' processing: The number of nucleated cells in each sample was estimated by amplification of reference gene primers within the assay. To quantify the absolute abundance of each unique TCRbeta CDR3 rearrangement, sequence reads were collapsed and filtered. For each sample, productive Simpson clonality was calculated as the square root of Simpson's diversity index over productive rearrangements. TCRdb carries this immuneACCESS record with in-frame sequences only. Its versions omit some clonotypes, under half of them owing to an unresolved V gene in the studies checked, with the rest unexplained. That table furnishes V, J and clone size, whereas the DNA furnished D and trimming. This sample lists 150,000 to 200,000 clones; approximately 84% were detected once. About 2.7% of the sample is held by the ten biggest clonotypes.

The investigation overall reported the following: Clinical and demographic metadata were provided uncurated, with the amount varying by source and participant.

In this chain, TRBV10-1 is recombined with TRBJ2-1, with the D gene uncertain. The receptor was isolated from a woman of 80 years or more with COVID-19, enrolled during active disease. Sequencing input: peripheral blood. Read as DNA, the sequence is TGCGCCAGCAGCCGAGATCTTAGCTCCTACAATGAGCAGTTCTTC. This yields the protein CASSRDLSSYNEQFF.